This T cell receptor (beta chain) was found in a study of patients and donors after allogeneic stem cell transplantation. Trimming cost V 3 bases and J 4 bases, with 13 bases left between them. Germline V lookup: CDR1 DFQATT, CDR2 SNEGSKA (reference sequence). The CDR3 consists of 15 residues. MiXCR, run by TCRdb on the RT-PCR reads, gives a single entry per CDR3 protein. The sample lists over 150,000 distinct CDR3 sequences; roughly 31% were seen once. Sequenced sample: blood, either unsorted or a sorted T cell fraction (not recorded which). The TCR was taken from a human donor who was either an allogeneic HSCT recipient or a stem cell or donor lymphocyte infusion donor (not recorded which). It is not recorded whose cells these are; they may come from a transplant donor. This chain links TRBV20-1 with TRBJ2-6; D ambiguous. CDR3 amino acids: CSARALGLGANVLTF. The CDR3 DNA follows: TGCAGTGCTAGGGCCCTTGGTTTGGGGGCCAACGTCCTGACTTTC.